The 21 T cell receptor beta chains listed next were all sequenced from one sample in a study of T cell responses to AZD1222 COVID-19 vaccine. Assay used: immunoSEQ multiplex PCR; TCRdb lists only in-frame clones, some missing. The table includes about 170,000 clones, roughly 92% detected once. The sequences come from peripheral blood, collected on day 0 of AZD1222 vaccination. The receptor set was obtained from an adult in good health.

The genes are TRBV6-4 and TRBJ2-2; 11 positions match TRBD2. The CDR3 spans 19 residues. Germline V gene lookup returns CDR1 MRHNA and CDR2 SNTAGT. With 2 bases clipped from V and 3 bases from J, the junction kept 11 bases outside the gene matches. As DNA, the CDR3 is TGTGCCAGCAGTGACCGTCTGGCTAGCGGGAGGTTTCACACCGGGGAGCTGTTTTTT. It yields the protein CASSDRLASGRFHTGELFF.

The genes are TRBV5-4 and TRBJ1-3, with 7 bases fitting TRBD1. CDR1 is SGHNT and CDR2 is YYREEE in the germline V gene (reference sequence). With 0 bases clipped from V and 0 bases from J, the junction kept 3 bases outside the gene matches. CDR3 length equals 16 residues. This CDR3 reads CASSLGTGTSGNTIYF. In DNA, the CDR3 is TGTGCCAGCAGCTTGGGGACAGGAACCTCTGGAAACACCATATATTTT.

The gene calls are TRBV6-1 and TRBJ1-5; D unresolved. Germline CDR1 is MNHNS and CDR2 is SASEGT. This CDR3 has 15 amino acids. The germline V and J ends were trimmed by 1 base and 3 bases, with 10 bases remaining between them. The CDR3 coding sequence is TGTGCCAGCAGTGAAGATTTGGTCTACAATCAGCCCCAGCATTTT. This gives the protein CASSEDLVYNQPQHF.

The V gene is TRBV2, the J gene TRBJ1-6; no firm D call. Germline values: CDR1 SNHLY, CDR2 FYNNEI. This CDR3 region has 14 residues. Deletions cut 2 bases from V and 7 bases from J, with 9 bases between. CDR3 nucleotides: TGTGCCAGCAGTGAACGACCGCGAAATTCACCCCTCCACTTT. Translated, it gives CASSERPRNSPLHF.

The chain employs TRBV20-1 and TRBJ2-3, with D perhaps given as TRBD1 or TRBD2 (5 bases each). Germline V gene lookup returns CDR1 DFQATT and CDR2 SNEGSKA (reference sequence). This CDR3 contains 15 residues. The V end lost 3 bases, the J end lost 6 bases, and 19 bases lay between the germline ends. CDR3 DNA: TGCAGTGCTAGTGGGGGTTGGATGGGGAAGGATACGCAGTATTTT. It specifies CSASGGWMGKDTQYF.

A single count supports this clone. The rearrangement joins TRBV19 to TRBJ1-1, with TRBD1 matching over 8 bases. The J segment lost 0 bases and the V segment lost 6 bases, leaving 6 bases of the junction unmatched. Germline lookup yields CDR1 LNHDA and CDR2 SQIVND (reference sequence). CDR3 size: 15 residues. The DNA for the CDR3 is TGTGCCAGTAGGGACAGGGACCGGTTGAACACTGAAGCTTTCTTT. Translated, it gives CASRDRDRLNTEAFF. Full variable domain (outside the CDR3, taken from reference TRBV19 and TRBJ1-1): DGGITQSPKYLFRKEGQNVTLSCEQNLNHDAMYWYRQDPGQGLRLIYYSQIVNDFQKGDIAEGYSVSREKKESFPLTVTSAQKNPTAFYLCASRDRDRLNTEAFFGQGTRLTVV.

The chain recombines TRBV2 with TRBJ2-3; 10 bases are a match to TRBD1. V lost 9 bases, J lost 8 bases, and 11 bases stayed unmatched. Germline CDR1 reads SNHLY; CDR2 reads FYNNEI. The CDR3 consists of 14 residues. For the CDR3, the DNA is TGTGCCAGTTCGTGGGACAGGGGTCCAGGTACGCAGTATTTT. It yields the protein CASSWDRGPGTQYF.

The genes are TRBV7-3 and TRBJ2-1; D could derive from TRBD1 or TRBD2 (5 bases each). Germline V gives CDR1 SGHTA, CDR2 FQGTGA. V shed 5 bases and J shed 9 bases, with 17 bases lying between them. The CDR3 spans 14 residues. CDR3 coding DNA: TGTGCCAGCAGCACCTCGGGACCCCGGGGTGAGCAGTTCTTC. This codes for CASSTSGPRGEQFF.

The chain links TRBV7-9 to TRBJ2-3, with no clear D. Germline CDR1 SEHNR, CDR2 FQNEAQ (reference sequence). Trimming removed 5 bases from V and 4 bases from J, with 16 bases in between. This CDR3 spans 15 amino acids. The CDR3 DNA sequence: TGTGCCAGCAGCCGGACGTTATCAGGAGCAGATACGCAGTATTTT. Its translation: CASSRTLSGADTQYF.

V usage is TRBV9 and J usage is TRBJ2-1; 8 bases map to TRBD1. The CDR3 totals 17 residues. The V segment lost 0 bases and the J segment 6 bases; nucleotides outside the gene matches: 11. Germline V gene sequence: CDR1 SGDLS, CDR2 YYNGEE. This chain's CDR3 is CASSVVSVGQGLNEQFF. CDR3 bases: TGTGCCAGCAGCGTAGTGTCCGTAGGACAGGGCCTCAATGAGCAGTTCTTC. Complete variable domain (other parts from reference TRBV9 and TRBJ2-1): DSGVTQTPKHLITATGQRVTLRCSPRSGDLSVYWYQQSLDQGLQFLIQYYNGEERAKGNILERFSAQQFPDLHSELNLSSLELGDSALYFCASSVVSVGQGLNEQFFGPGTRLTVL.

V gene TRBV11-1 combines with J gene TRBJ1-1; D perhaps matches TRBD1 (5 bases). The germline V gene has CDR1 SGHAT and CDR2 FQDESV (reference sequence). Deletions cut 2 bases from V and 0 bases from J, with 7 bases between. This CDR3 has 14 amino acids. CDR3 nucleotides: TGTGCCAGCAGCTTAAGACAGCTGAACACTGAAGCTTTCTTT. This gives the protein CASSLRQLNTEAFF.

This chain connects TRBV27 to TRBJ1-1, with 9 bases aligning to TRBD1. V gave up 8 bases and J gave up 7 bases; unmatched junction bases: 8. The CDR3 contains 13 residues. Germline CDR1 reads MNHEY; CDR2 reads SMNVEV (reference sequence). CDR3 residues: CASHSDRGNEAFF. The CDR3 DNA sequence: TGTGCCAGCCACTCGGACAGGGGAAATGAAGCTTTCTTT.

The gene calls are TRBV10-3 and TRBJ2-1; 12 nucleotides line up with TRBD1. The ends lost 6 bases at V and 7 bases at J; junction bases unmatched: 13. CDR1 is ENHRY, CDR2 SYGVKD, per germline. The CDR3 covers 17 residues. The CDR3 region has the DNA TGTGCCATCAGCACGGTCGGGACAGGGGGCGCCTGGAATGAGCAGTTCTTC. This sequence encodes CAISTVGTGGAWNEQFF.

For the CDR3, the DNA is TGTGCCAGCAGCTTAGTTCCGACTAGCGGGAGGATGTATGGGCAGTTCTTC. Its translation is CASSLVPTSGRMYGQFF. The chain recombines TRBV7-2 with TRBJ2-1; TRBD2 matches at 13 bases. Unmatched junction bases numbered 12, after V lost 1 base and J lost 12 bases. This CDR3 is 17 amino acids long. CDR1 and CDR2 from the germline V gene are SGHTA and FQGNSA.

The V call is TRBV7-9, the J call TRBJ1-2, with TRBD1 as a possible D gene (5 bases). The CDR3 covers 13 residues. From germline, CDR1 is SEHNR and CDR2 FQNEAQ (reference sequence). Deletions cut 1 base from V and 5 bases from J, with 8 bases between. CDR3 nucleotides: TGTGCCAGCAGCTTAGGGGGGAAGTATGGCTACACCTTC. It is translated as CASSLGGKYGYTF.

The rearrangement uses TRBV4-3 and TRBJ1-6, with TRBD1 as a possible D gene (6 bases). Germline CDR1 reads LGHNA; CDR2 reads YSLEER. The CDR3 contains 15 residues. V gave up 2 bases and J gave up 6 bases, with 11 bases separating them. CDR3 residues: CASSQTTGINSPLHF. As DNA, the CDR3 is TGCGCCAGCAGCCAAACGACAGGTATTAATTCACCCCTCCACTTT.

V usage is TRBV5-1 and J usage is TRBJ2-3; 10 positions agree with TRBD2. The germline V gene has CDR1 SGHRS and CDR2 YFSETQ. This CDR3 has 17 amino acids. V was clipped by 4 bases and J by 0 bases; unmatched bases: 8. The CDR3 DNA follows: TGCGCCAGCAGCCTCGGGACTAGCGAGAGGAGCACAGATACGCAGTATTTT. Its translation: CASSLGTSERSTDTQYF.

The CDR3 loop is CASSPGGSGNIQYF. The CDR3 nucleotides read TGTGCCAGCTCACCAGGGGGGTCGGGAAACATTCAGTACTTC. The V call is TRBV18, the J call TRBJ2-4; the D gene is possibly TRBD2 (6 bases). V was clipped by 2 bases and J by 6 bases, with 11 bases between them. CDR3 size: 14 residues. Germline CDR1 is KGHSH and CDR2 is LQKENI. Using reference TRBV18 and TRBJ2-4 for the parts outside the CDR3, the full variable domain is NAGVMQNPRHLVRRRGQEARLRCSPMKGHSHVYWYRQLPEEGLKFMVYLQKENIIDESGMPKERFSAEFPKEGPSILRIQQVVRGDSAAYFCASSPGGSGNIQYFGAGTRLSVL.

This sequence joins TRBV29-1 and TRBJ1-4; D possibly corresponds to TRBD1 (5 bases). CDR1 and CDR2 (germline): SQVTM, ANQGSEA. This CDR3 is 14 amino acids long. Trimming stripped 7 bases from V and 7 bases from J, with 19 bases between. CDR3: CSAVRPGRAEKLFF. CDR3 nucleotides: TGCAGCGCAGTTAGACCAGGGAGGGCTGAAAAACTGTTTTTT.

CDR3 nucleotide sequence: TGTGCCAGCAGCCACCGGGGACTAGCGGAGGATAGAACGAACACCGGGGAGCTGTTTTTT. Translated: CASSHRGLAEDRTNTGELFF. The chain employs TRBV7-6 and TRBJ2-2, with TRBD2 matching 11 bases. Germline CDR1 SGHVS, CDR2 FNYEAQ. V lost 5 bases and J lost 0; bases outside the gene matches: 14. The CDR3 is 20 residues long.

This chain uses TRBV12-3 or TRBV12-4 with TRBJ1-1; TRBD1 might be the D (5 bases). V was shortened by 3 bases and J by 11 bases, with 16 bases between the two germline ends. This CDR3 comprises 13 residues. The CDR3 bases are TGTGCCAGCAGTTTCCAAGGGACGGATGAGGCTTTCTTT. It yields the protein CASSFQGTDEAFF.